The 25 T cell receptor beta chains listed next were all sequenced from one sample in a study of cytomegalovirus exposure and HLA in healthy donors. This table comes from immunoSEQ multiplex PCR, and its TCRdb copy is limited to in-frame clones, with some not included. The sample yields about 120,000 clones, about nine tenths seen once. Sequenced input: PBMCs. Every receptor here comes from a man aged 18 to 29 in good health and CMV-seronegative.

This sequence joins TRBV7-8 and TRBJ1-2, with a possible D match to TRBD1 (6 bases). The ends were cut back, 1 base at V and 6 bases at J, with 12 bases in the middle. CDR3 size: 14 residues. Germline lookup yields CDR1 SGHVS and CDR2 FQNEAQ. The CDR3 reads CASSLVQGMNGYTF. For the CDR3, the DNA is TGTGCCAGCAGCTTAGTACAGGGAATGAATGGCTACACCTTC.

The gene calls are TRBV6-6 and TRBJ2-5; D unresolved. Germline CDR1 and CDR2: MNHNY and SVGAGI (reference sequence). V shed 0 bases and J shed 5 bases, with 10 bases lying between them. The CDR3 spans 14 residues. DNA of the CDR3: TGTGCCAGCAGTTACTCACGAGGCCAGGAGACCCAGTACTTC. Amino acids: CASSYSRGQETQYF.

The J gene is TRBJ1-1, the V gene TRBV29-1; 10 nucleotides match TRBD1. Germline V lookup: CDR1 SQVTM, CDR2 ANQGSEA. J was trimmed by 5 bases and V by 6 bases; bases with no gene match: 12. CDR3 length equals 15 residues. The CDR3 protein is CSVYDRQGARTEAFF. The CDR3 DNA reads TGCAGCGTCTACGATAGACAGGGGGCCCGAACTGAAGCTTTCTTT.

J is TRBJ2-5 and V is TRBV5-6, with TRBD2 identical over 8 bases. This CDR3 is 14 amino acids long. Germline-derived CDR1 and CDR2 are SGHDT and YYEEEE. After removal of 2 bases from V and 5 bases from J, the junction contained 5 bases not matched to a gene. The CDR3 is CASSLMTSDETQYF. The CDR3 DNA reads as TGTGCCAGCAGCTTAATGACTAGCGATGAGACCCAGTACTTC.

The chain uses TRBV10-3 and TRBJ1-5; TRBD1 matches 10 bases. This CDR3 has 17 amino acids. V lost 3 bases, J lost 5 bases, and 10 bases stayed unmatched. Germline V CDR1 and CDR2: ENHRY, SYGVKD. The CDR3: CAISEMGQGKLDQPQHF. DNA for the CDR3: TGTGCCATCAGTGAAATGGGACAGGGGAAGCTCGATCAGCCCCAGCATTTT.

The chain has TRBV7-9 and TRBJ1-2; weak D call: TRBD1 (5 bases). Deletions cut 5 bases from V and 1 base from J, with 8 bases between. Per germline, CDR1 SEHNR and CDR2 FQNEAQ (reference sequence). The CDR3 extends over 13 amino acids. The CDR3 DNA follows: TGTGCCAGCAGCGGGGGGGATAACTATGGCTACACCTTC. Its protein product is CASSGGDNYGYTF.

The chain has TRBV27 and TRBJ2-7; perhaps TRBD1 as D (6 bases). Germline V gives CDR1 MNHEY, CDR2 SMNVEV (reference sequence). The CDR3 extends over 15 amino acids. V shed 7 bases and J shed 2 bases, with 18 bases lying between them. The CDR3 coding sequence is TGTGCCAGCACGGACCTCAGGGGACCCCCCTACGAGCAGTACTTC. As protein: CASTDLRGPPYEQYF.

The genes are TRBV27 and TRBJ2-3, with TRBD1 matching over 9 bases. Germline CDR1 and CDR2: MNHEY and SMNVEV (reference sequence). V lost 5 bases and J lost 4; bases outside the gene matches: 10. The length of the CDR3 is 16 residues. In DNA form, the CDR3 reads TGTGCCAGCAGTCCGACCGCGGGACAGGGTCCAGATACGCAGTATTTT. Its translation: CASSPTAGQGPDTQYF.

This sequence joins TRBV15 and TRBJ2-7, with 7 positions matching TRBD1. Trimming took 5 bases from V and 1 from J; bases not matched to a gene: 8. This CDR3 comprises 15 residues. Germline V gene lookup returns CDR1 LNHNV and CDR2 YYDKDF (reference sequence). DNA for the CDR3: TGTGCCACCAGCTCAGACAGGGCCCTTTCCTACGAGCAGTACTTC. Translating gives CATSSDRALSYEQYF. Based on the CDR3 plus reference TRBV15 and TRBJ2-7, the full variable domain is DAMVIQNPRYQVTQFGKPVTLSCSQTLNHNVMYWYQQKSSQAPKLLFHYYDKDFNNEADTPDNFQSRRPNTSFCFLDIRSPGLGDTAMYLCATSSDRALSYEQYFGPGTRLTVT.

This chain joins TRBV6-5 and TRBJ2-7, with D perhaps TRBD1 (5 bases). The V end was cut by 5 bases, the J end by 1 base, with 12 bases between. Germline values: CDR1 MNHEY, CDR2 SVGAGI. This CDR3 region has 14 residues. CDR3 residues: CASSGVSGSYEQYF. The CDR3, as DNA: TGTGCCAGCAGTGGTGTGTCAGGGTCCTACGAGCAGTACTTC.

The rearrangement joins TRBV29-1 to TRBJ2-5; D possibly corresponds to TRBD1 (6 bases). Trimming removed 4 bases from V and 7 bases from J, with 16 bases in between. Germline V gene sequence: CDR1 SQVTM, CDR2 ANQGSEA. The CDR3 is 13 amino acids. CDR3 in DNA: TGCAGCGTTGTCGTAGCAGGGGTGGGGACCCAGTACTTC. The encoded protein is CSVVVAGVGTQYF.

The genes are TRBV6-5 and TRBJ2-7, with 9 bases matching TRBD1. V lost 4 bases to trimming and J lost 2 bases; unmatched junction nucleotides: 6. This CDR3 contains 15 residues. CDR1 and CDR2 from the germline V gene are MNHEY and SVGAGI. Here the CDR3 DNA reads TGTGCCAGCAGTTCCGGACAGGGGCGAGCCTACGAGCAGTACTTC. It translates to CASSSGQGRAYEQYF.

The rearrangement links TRBV27 to TRBJ2-2; 11 bases align to TRBD2. Trimming took 5 bases from V and 3 from J; bases not matched to a gene: 5. Germline V gene data show CDR1 as MNHEY and CDR2 as SMNVEV (reference sequence). This CDR3 is 16 amino acids long. DNA for the CDR3: TGTGCCAGCAGTCTAATAGCGGGGGGGGACACCGGGGAGCTGTTTTTT. Translating it yields CASSLIAGGDTGELFF.

The chain recombines TRBV7-9 with TRBJ2-7; D might be TRBD1 (6 bases). With 5 bases removed from V and 0 bases from J, the gap between germline ends came to 17 bases. Germline CDR1 SEHNR, CDR2 FQNEAQ (reference sequence). This CDR3 contains 16 residues. Written as DNA, the CDR3 is TGTGCCAGCAGCCAACGGACAGTTACTAGCTCCTACGAGCAGTACTTC. It specifies CASSQRTVTSSYEQYF.

For this clone: This specimen includes other DNA sequences encoding the same CDR3. The V gene is TRBV5-4, the J gene TRBJ2-2; D ambiguous. The V end was cut by 1 base, the J end by 3 bases, with 4 bases between. Germline values: CDR1 SGHNT, CDR2 YYREEE (reference sequence). This CDR3 region has 13 residues. CDR3 in DNA: TGTGCCAGCAGCTTGACTGACACCGGGGAGCTGTTTTTT. Translated, it gives CASSLTDTGELFF.

This rearrangement joins TRBV18 to TRBJ2-7, with 8 bases lining up with TRBD2. V gave up 3 bases and J gave up 6 bases; unmatched junction bases: 13. Germline V gene sequence: CDR1 KGHSH, CDR2 LQKENI. This CDR3 spans 16 amino acids. In nucleotides, the CDR3 is TGTGCCAGCTCACCGTTCGTGAGGACTAGCATGGGCGAGCAGTACTTC. Translation: CASSPFVRTSMGEQYF.

The rearrangement uses TRBV5-6 and TRBJ2-7, with TRBD1 as a possible D gene (6 bases). Trimming took off 4 bases at V and 2 bases at J, with 19 bases between the two ends. CDR1 SGHDT and CDR2 YYEEEE come from the germline V gene. The CDR3 has 16 residues. The CDR3 DNA reads as TGTGCCAGCAGCGGTTTAGGGGGAGAGGATCCCTACGAGCAGTACTTC. Encoded protein: CASSGLGGEDPYEQYF.

This clone appeared once. The chain employs TRBV5-5 and TRBJ1-6; D might be TRBD1 (6 bases). Trimming took 4 bases from V and 11 from J, leaving 19 bases between them. The CDR3 is made up of 15 amino acids. Germline loops: CDR1 SGHKS, CDR2 YYEKEE (reference sequence). The CDR3 sequence is CASSAEAGARTPLHF. CDR3 sequence (DNA): TGTGCCAGCAGCGCGGAGGCAGGGGCTAGGACACCCCTCCACTTT.

Remarks on this clone: Other DNA sequences of this sample code for an identical CDR3. The rearrangement joins TRBV5-1 to TRBJ2-1, with TRBD2 as a possible D gene (5 bases). Germline assignment: CDR1 SGHRS and CDR2 YFSETQ. V lost 1 base, J lost 1 base, and 9 bases lay in between. The CDR3 is 15 residues long. This CDR3 reads CASSLSGNSYNEQFF. CDR3 sequence (DNA): TGCGCCAGCAGCTTGAGCGGTAATTCCTACAATGAGCAGTTCTTC.

The CDR3 loop is CASSDGPGANVLTF. In DNA form, the CDR3 reads TGTGCCAGCAGTGACGGCCCTGGGGCCAACGTCCTGACTTTC. The genes are TRBV6-4 and TRBJ2-6, with unresolved D. The CDR3 totals 14 residues. CDR1 is MRHNA and CDR2 is SNTAGT in the germline V gene. Deletions cut 2 bases from V and 2 bases from J, with 4 bases between.

The chain links TRBV7-9 to TRBJ2-1; D perhaps matches TRBD2 (6 bases). V was trimmed by 5 bases and J by 0 bases, leaving 11 bases between them. The CDR3 is 15 residues long. Germline-derived CDR1 and CDR2 are SEHNR and FQNEAQ (reference sequence). The CDR3, as DNA: TGTGCCAGCAGCAACCGGGACTTCTCCTACAATGAGCAGTTCTTC. It yields the protein CASSNRDFSYNEQFF.

The V call is TRBV28, the J call TRBJ1-5, with TRBD1 identical over 8 bases. Germline trimming cut 6 bases from V and 6 bases from J; bases unmatched to any gene: 7. Germline V CDR1 and CDR2: MDHEN, SYDVKM. The CDR3 extends over 14 amino acids. The CDR3 DNA sequence: TGTGCCAGCAGCCCGGACAGGGCTATTCAGCCCCAGCATTTT. It specifies CASSPDRAIQPQHF.

This chain joins TRBV6-1 and TRBJ2-7; possibly TRBD2 for D (5 bases). From germline, CDR1 is MNHNS and CDR2 SASEGT. Trimming took 6 bases from V and 6 from J, leaving 12 bases between them. The CDR3 covers 12 residues. CDR3 loop: CASSIARGEQYF. The CDR3 DNA reads TGTGCCAGCAGCATCGCACGGGGCGAGCAGTACTTC.

This clone was seen a single time. V gene TRBV6-1 combines with J gene TRBJ2-5; 8 bases line up with TRBD2. This CDR3 is 13 amino acids long. In germline, CDR1 is MNHNS, CDR2 SASEGT. The ends lost 7 bases at V and 5 bases at J; junction bases unmatched: 6. The CDR3 DNA reads as TGTGCCAGCAAAGTAGCGGGACTCGAGACCCAGTACTTC. This codes for CASKVAGLETQYF.

The gene calls are TRBV14 and TRBJ1-2; perhaps TRBD1 as D (5 bases). The CDR3 sequence is 14 residues long. CDR1 and CDR2 (germline): SGHDN, FVKESK. Between the trimmed V and J ends, which lost 6 bases and 4 bases, there was a span of 15 bases. CDR3: CASRRQGQGYGYTF. CDR3 DNA sequence: TGTGCCAGCAGAAGACAAGGCCAGGGCTATGGCTACACCTTC.